A selection of T cell receptor beta chains follows, all from one sample in a study of blood T cell repertoires in COVID-19. TCRdb's copy holds only in-frame clones and misses some; the assay was immunoSEQ multiplex PCR. This table has roughly 200,000 clones, about 86% appearing once. The sequencing input was peripheral blood. All receptors derive from a woman in her thirties with active or convalescent COVID-19. The CDR3 runs from the conserved cysteine through the conserved F or W. Each record gives: J gene, D gene, V gene, clone size, CDR3 DNA, CDR3 protein. A D gene is named only where the DNA matches it firmly. The size of a clone is reported for some rows only, either as once, few or many, or as a class for expanded clones.

>TRBJ1-6|TRBD1|TRBV19|once
TGTGCCAGTAGTATATGGGACAGTAGTAATTCACCCCTCCACTTT
CASSIWDSSNSPLHF
>TRBJ2-1|.|TRBV7-9|.
TGTGCCAGCAGCCTTCTTCGCTACAATGAGCAGTTCTTC
CASSLLRYNEQFF
>TRBJ1-6|TRBD1|TRBV18|.
TGTGCCAGCTCACGTAAAACAGGGGCTGAGAGGGACTCACCCCTCCACTTT
CASSRKTGAERDSPLHF
>TRBJ2-7|TRBD2|TRBV11-2|.
TGTGCCAGCAGACCAGGGACTAGCGGGAACGAGCAGTACTTC
CASRPGTSGNEQYF
>TRBJ2-2|TRBD2|TRBV10-1|.
TGCGCCAGCAGTCCACTAGCGAGGGGCGGGGAGCTGTTTTTT
CASSPLARGGELFF
>TRBJ2-3|TRBD2|TRBV28|.
TGTGCCAGCAGTCCCGCTAGCGGGAGGGCCTTAGATACGCAGTATTTT
CASSPASGRALDTQYF
>TRBJ2-2|.|TRBV7-9|.
TGTGCCAGCAGCTTAGGGACAACGAACACCGGGGAGCTGTTTTTT
CASSLGTTNTGELFF
>TRBJ2-1|TRBD1|TRBV5-6|.
TGTGCCAGCAGCCAGGGGGACGGTGAGCAGTTCTTC
CASSQGDGEQFF
>TRBJ2-1|TRBD1|TRBV6-6|.
TGTGCCAGCCTGAGTCGGACAGGGAGCAATGAGCAGTTCTTC
CASLSRTGSNEQFF
>TRBJ2-1|.|TRBV10-1|medium-sized
TGCGCCAGCGGGGGCTTGCGAACCTACAATGAGCAGTTCTTC
CASGGLRTYNEQFF
>TRBJ1-3|.|TRBV27|once
TGTGCCAGCAGCCCTAACGCCAATTCGGGAAACACCATATATTTT
CASSPNANSGNTIYF
>TRBJ2-5|TRBD1|TRBV2|.
TGTGCCACCGTGCCAAACAGGGGGTGGGAGACCCAGTACTTC
CATVPNRGWETQYF
>TRBJ2-7|.|TRBV4-1|few
TGCGCCAGCAGCCGCCGGGACACGGAGGCCTACGAGCAGTACTTC
CASSRRDTEAYEQYF
>TRBJ1-2|TRBD1|TRBV6-2/TRBV6-3|.
TGTGCCAGCAGTAACCGGGACAGGGGGCCGTCCTATGGCTACACCTTC
CASSNRDRGPSYGYTF
>TRBJ2-5|.|TRBV5-1|few
TGCGCCAGCAGCTTGTCCGGGGGGCGAGAGACCCAGTACTTC
CASSLSGGRETQYF
>TRBJ1-2|TRBD1|TRBV14|.
TGTGCCAGCAGCCGTACAGGGGGCAACTATGGCTACACCTTC
CASSRTGGNYGYTF
>TRBJ1-5|TRBD1|TRBV28|.
TGTGCCAGCAGTCCGACAGGGTTAAATCAGCCCCAGCATTTT
CASSPTGLNQPQHF
>TRBJ2-7|.|TRBV28|.
TGTGCCAGCAGTTTACCTTCTCGCGGGATAGGCTACGAGCAGTACTTC
CASSLPSRGIGYEQYF
>TRBJ2-1|.|TRBV19|.
TGTGCCAGTAGACGGGGGTACAATGAGCAGTTCTTC
CASRRGYNEQFF
>TRBJ1-1|TRBD1|TRBV7-9|.
TGTGCCAGCAGCTTAGGGGACAGGGAAGGACTTGAAGCTTTCTTT
CASSLGDREGLEAFF
>TRBJ2-1|TRBD1|TRBV27|once
TGTGCCAGCAGTTTTGGGACAGGGGGTAACAATGAGCAGTTCTTC
CASSFGTGGNNEQFF
>TRBJ1-4|.|TRBV6-4|few
TGTGCCAGCAGTCCCAGGGGAGATAATGAAAAACTGTTTTTT
CASSPRGDNEKLFF
>TRBJ1-4|.|TRBV28|.
TGTGCCAGCAGGGGAGGTACAGGTTGGGAAAAACTGTTTTTT
CASRGGTGWEKLFF
>TRBJ1-1|.|TRBV28|.
TGTGCCAGCACCCCCTCAAGGGGGAACATGAACACTGAAGCTTTCTTT
CASTPSRGNMNTEAFF
>TRBJ2-1|TRBD1|TRBV30|.
TGTGCCTGGAGCCCCGGGACAGGCTACAATGAGCAGTTCTTC
CAWSPGTGYNEQFF
>TRBJ2-7|.|TRBV19|few
TGTGCCAGTAGCTTCCGGGACTACGAGCAGTACTTC
CASSFRDYEQYF
>TRBJ2-5|TRBD2|TRBV11-2|.
TGTGCCAGCAGCTTAATACCCCCCCCGTGGACTAGCCCCCAAGAGACCCAGTACTTC
CASSLIPPPWTSPQETQYF
>TRBJ1-5|TRBD1|TRBV28|few
TGTGCCAGCAGTCGACAGGGGCGTCAGCCCCAGCATTTT
CASSRQGRQPQHF
>TRBJ1-5|.|TRBV2|.
TGTGCCAGCAGTTTACGCGGGAGGAGCAATCAGCCCCAGCATTTT
CASSLRGRSNQPQHF
>TRBJ2-7|TRBD1|TRBV2|.
TGTGCCAGCAGCGCGGACAGGACGGAGCAGTACTTC
CASSADRTEQYF
>TRBJ1-1|TRBD1|TRBV27|.
TGTGCCAGCAGTCTTGACAGGGGCTACATGAACACTGAAGCTTTCTTT
CASSLDRGYMNTEAFF
>TRBJ2-1|.|TRBV7-6|once
TGTGCCAGCAGCTTTTCCACTCGTCGGGTGAGCAATGAGCAGTTCTTC
CASSFSTRRVSNEQFF
>TRBJ2-3|TRBD2|TRBV10-1|.
TGCGCCAGCAGCAGCGGGAGGGCTGAAGATACGCAGTATTTT
CASSSGRAEDTQYF
>TRBJ1-1|.|TRBV7-9|.
TGTGCCAGCAGCTTCCTCAGGGTCAACACTGAAGCTTTCTTT
CASSFLRVNTEAFF
>TRBJ1-1|.|TRBV18|once
TGTGCCAGCTCACCATCGCTTACGGGGGGTTATACTGAAGCTTTCTTT
CASSPSLTGGYTEAFF
>TRBJ1-6|TRBD1|TRBV19|.
TGTGCCAGCACTAAGACAGGGGCAACCTATAATTCACCCCTCCACTTT
CASTKTGATYNSPLHF
>TRBJ2-1|TRBD2|TRBV14|.
TGTGCCAGCAGCCAAGCAGGGACTAGCGGACTATACAATGAGCAGTTCTTC
CASSQAGTSGLYNEQFF
>TRBJ2-5|TRBD2|TRBV11-3|.
TGTGCCAGCAGCTTAGAGGGGACTAGGAAAGAGACCCAGTACTTC
CASSLEGTRKETQYF